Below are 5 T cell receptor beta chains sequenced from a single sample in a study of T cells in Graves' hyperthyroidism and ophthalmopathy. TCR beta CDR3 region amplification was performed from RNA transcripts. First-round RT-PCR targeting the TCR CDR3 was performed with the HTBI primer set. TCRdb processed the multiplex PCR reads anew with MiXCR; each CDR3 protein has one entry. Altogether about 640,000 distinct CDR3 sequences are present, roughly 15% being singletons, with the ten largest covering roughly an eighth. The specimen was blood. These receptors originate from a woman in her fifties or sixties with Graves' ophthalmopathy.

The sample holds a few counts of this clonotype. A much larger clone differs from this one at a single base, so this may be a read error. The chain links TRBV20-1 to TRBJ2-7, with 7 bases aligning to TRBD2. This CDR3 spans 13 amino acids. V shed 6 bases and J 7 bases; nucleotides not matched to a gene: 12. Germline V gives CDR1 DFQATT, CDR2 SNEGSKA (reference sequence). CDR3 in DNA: TGCAGTGCCCTCGGACTAGAACCTCATGAGCAGTACTTC. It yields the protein CSALGLEPHEQYF.

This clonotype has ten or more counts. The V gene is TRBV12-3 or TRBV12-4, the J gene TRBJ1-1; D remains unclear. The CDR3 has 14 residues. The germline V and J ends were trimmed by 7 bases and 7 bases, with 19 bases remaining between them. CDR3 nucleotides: TGTGCCAGCAAACCCACCCTGCCCTTGATTGAAGCTTTCTTT. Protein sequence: CASKPTLPLIEAFF.

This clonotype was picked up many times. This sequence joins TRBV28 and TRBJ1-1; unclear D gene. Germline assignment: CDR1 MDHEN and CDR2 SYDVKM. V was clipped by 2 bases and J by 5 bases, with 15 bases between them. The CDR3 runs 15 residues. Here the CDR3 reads CASSLGRGLVTEAFF. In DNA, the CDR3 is TGTGCCAGCAGTTTAGGCAGAGGTTTAGTGACTGAAGCTTTCTTT. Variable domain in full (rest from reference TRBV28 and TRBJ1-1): DVKVTQSSRYLVKRTGEKVFLECVQDMDHENMFWYRQDPGLGLRLIYFSYDVKMKEKGDIPEGYSVSREKKERFSLILESASTNQTSMYLCASSLGRGLVTEAFFGQGTRLTVV.

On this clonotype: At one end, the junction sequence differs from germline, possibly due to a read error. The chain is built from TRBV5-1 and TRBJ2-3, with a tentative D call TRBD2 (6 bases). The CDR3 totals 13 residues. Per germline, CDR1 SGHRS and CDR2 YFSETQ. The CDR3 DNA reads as TGCGCCAGCAACTTGCGGGAAACAGATACGCAGTATTTT. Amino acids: CASNLRETDTQYF.

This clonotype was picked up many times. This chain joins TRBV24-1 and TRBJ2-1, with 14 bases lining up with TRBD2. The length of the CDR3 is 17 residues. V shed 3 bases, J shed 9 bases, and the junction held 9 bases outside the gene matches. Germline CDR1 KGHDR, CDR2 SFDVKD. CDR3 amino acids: CATSDKPGLAGDGEQFF. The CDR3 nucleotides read TGTGCCACCAGTGATAAACCGGGACTAGCGGGAGATGGTGAGCAGTTCTTC.